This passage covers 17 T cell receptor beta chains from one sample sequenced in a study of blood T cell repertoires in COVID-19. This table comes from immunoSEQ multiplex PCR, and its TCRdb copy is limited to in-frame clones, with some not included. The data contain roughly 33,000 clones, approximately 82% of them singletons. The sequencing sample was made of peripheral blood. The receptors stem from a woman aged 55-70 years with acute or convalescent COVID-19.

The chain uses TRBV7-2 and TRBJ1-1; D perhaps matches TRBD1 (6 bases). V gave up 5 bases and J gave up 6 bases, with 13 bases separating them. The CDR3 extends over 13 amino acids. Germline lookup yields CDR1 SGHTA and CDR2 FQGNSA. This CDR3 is CASSPRTDSEAFF. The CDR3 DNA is TGTGCCAGCAGCCCCAGGACAGACTCTGAAGCTTTCTTT.

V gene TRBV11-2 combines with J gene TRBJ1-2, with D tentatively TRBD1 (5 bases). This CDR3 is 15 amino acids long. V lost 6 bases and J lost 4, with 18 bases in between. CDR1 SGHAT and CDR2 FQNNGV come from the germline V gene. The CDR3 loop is CASSPSGPDSYGYTF. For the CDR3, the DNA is TGTGCCAGCAGTCCGTCGGGCCCCGACAGCTATGGCTACACCTTC.

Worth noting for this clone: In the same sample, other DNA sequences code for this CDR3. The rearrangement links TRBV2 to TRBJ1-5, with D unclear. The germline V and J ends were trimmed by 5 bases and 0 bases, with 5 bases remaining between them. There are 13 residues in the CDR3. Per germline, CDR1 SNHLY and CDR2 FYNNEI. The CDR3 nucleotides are TGTGCCAGCAGTTACTATAGCAATCAGCCCCAGCATTTT. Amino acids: CASSYYSNQPQHF.

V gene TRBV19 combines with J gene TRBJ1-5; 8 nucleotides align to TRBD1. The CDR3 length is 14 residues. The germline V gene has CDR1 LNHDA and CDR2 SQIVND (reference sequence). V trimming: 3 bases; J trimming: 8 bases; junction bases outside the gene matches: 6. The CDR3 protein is CASSMRQGWEPQHF. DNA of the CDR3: TGTGCCAGTAGTATGAGACAGGGGTGGGAGCCCCAGCATTTT.

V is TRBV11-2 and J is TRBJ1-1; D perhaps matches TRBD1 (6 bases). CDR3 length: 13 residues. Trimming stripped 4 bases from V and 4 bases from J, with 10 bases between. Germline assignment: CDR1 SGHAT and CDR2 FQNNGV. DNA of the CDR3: TGTGCCAGCAGCTCATCAGGGGCCACTGAAGCTTTCTTT. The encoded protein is CASSSSGATEAFF.

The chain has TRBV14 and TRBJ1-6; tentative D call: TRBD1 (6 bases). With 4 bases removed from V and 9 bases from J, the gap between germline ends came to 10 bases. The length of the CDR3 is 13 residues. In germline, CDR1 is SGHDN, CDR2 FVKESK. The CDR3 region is CASSPGGGSPLHF. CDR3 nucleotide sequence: TGTGCCAGCAGCCCGGGAGGGGGTTCACCCCTCCACTTT.

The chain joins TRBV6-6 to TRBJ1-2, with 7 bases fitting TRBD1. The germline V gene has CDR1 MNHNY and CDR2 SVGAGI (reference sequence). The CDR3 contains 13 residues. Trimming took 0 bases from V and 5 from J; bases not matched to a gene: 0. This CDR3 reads CASSYSTGYGYTF. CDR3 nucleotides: TGTGCCAGCAGTTACTCGACAGGGTATGGCTACACCTTC.

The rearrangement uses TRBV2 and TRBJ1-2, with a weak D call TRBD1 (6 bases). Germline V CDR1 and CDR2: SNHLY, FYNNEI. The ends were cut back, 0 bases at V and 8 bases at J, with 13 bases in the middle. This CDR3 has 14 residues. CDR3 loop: CASSEADRPDGYTF. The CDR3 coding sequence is TGTGCCAGCAGTGAAGCGGACAGACCGGACGGCTACACCTTC.

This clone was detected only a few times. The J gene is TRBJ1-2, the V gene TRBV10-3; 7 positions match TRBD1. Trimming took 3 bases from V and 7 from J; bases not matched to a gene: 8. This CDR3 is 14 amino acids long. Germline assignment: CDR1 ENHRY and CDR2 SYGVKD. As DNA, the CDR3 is TGTGCCATCAGTGATGTCGAGGGGGCGCTTGGCTACACCTTC. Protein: CAISDVEGALGYTF.

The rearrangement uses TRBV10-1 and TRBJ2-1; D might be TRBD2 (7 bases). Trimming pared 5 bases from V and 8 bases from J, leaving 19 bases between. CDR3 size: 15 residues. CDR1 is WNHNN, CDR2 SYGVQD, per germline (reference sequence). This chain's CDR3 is CASSRGAPYSDEQFF. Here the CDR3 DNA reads TGCGCCAGCAGTCGGGGGGCCCCCTACTCAGATGAGCAGTTCTTC.

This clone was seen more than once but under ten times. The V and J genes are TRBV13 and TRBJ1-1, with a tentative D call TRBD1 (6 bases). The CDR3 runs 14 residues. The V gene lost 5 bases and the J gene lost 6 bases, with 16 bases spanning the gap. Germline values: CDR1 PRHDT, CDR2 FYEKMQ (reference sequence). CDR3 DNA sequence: TGTGCCAGCAGCGCGTGGACAGAAAGCCCTGAAGCTTTCTTT. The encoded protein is CASSAWTESPEAFF. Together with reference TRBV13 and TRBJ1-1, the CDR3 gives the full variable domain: AAGVIQSPRHLIKEKRETATLKCYPIPRHDTVYWYQQGPGQDPQFLISFYEKMQSDKGSIPDRFSAQQFSDYHSELNMSSLELGDSALYFCASSAWTESPEAFFGQGTRLTVV.

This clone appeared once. The CDR3 loop reads CASSGRDSINEQFF. CDR3 coding DNA: TGTGCCAGCAGTGGGCGGGACAGCATAAATGAGCAGTTCTTC. This chain joins TRBV27 and TRBJ2-1, with D possibly TRBD1 on 7 matching bases. The germline gives CDR1 MNHEY, CDR2 SMNVEV (reference sequence). Trimming removed 5 bases at V and 7 bases at J, with 15 bases between. The CDR3 extends over 14 amino acids.

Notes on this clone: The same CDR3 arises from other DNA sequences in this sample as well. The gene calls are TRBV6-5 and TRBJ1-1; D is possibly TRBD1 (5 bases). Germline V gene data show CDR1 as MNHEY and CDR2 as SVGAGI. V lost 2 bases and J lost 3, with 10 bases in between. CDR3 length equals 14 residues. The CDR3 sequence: CASSYLGGDTEAFF. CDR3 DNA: TGTGCCAGCAGTTACCTTGGGGGGGACACTGAAGCTTTCTTT.

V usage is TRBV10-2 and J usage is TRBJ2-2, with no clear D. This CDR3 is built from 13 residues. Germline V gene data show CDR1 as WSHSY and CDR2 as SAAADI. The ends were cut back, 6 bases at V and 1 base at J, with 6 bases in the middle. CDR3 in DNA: TGCGCCAGCAGCAGACAGAACACCGGGGAGCTGTTTTTT. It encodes CASSRQNTGELFF.

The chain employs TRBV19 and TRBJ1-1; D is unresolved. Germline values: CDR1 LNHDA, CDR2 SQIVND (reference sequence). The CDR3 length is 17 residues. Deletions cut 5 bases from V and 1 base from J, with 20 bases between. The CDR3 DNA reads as TGTGCCAGTAGTCCTCACAGTCCCTGGGAGGCGAACACTGAAGCTTTCTTT. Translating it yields CASSPHSPWEANTEAFF.

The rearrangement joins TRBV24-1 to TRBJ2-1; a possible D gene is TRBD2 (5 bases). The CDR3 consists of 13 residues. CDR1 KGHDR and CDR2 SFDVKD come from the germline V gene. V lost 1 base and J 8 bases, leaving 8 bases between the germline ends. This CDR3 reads CATSDLNGDEQFF. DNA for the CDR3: TGTGCCACCAGTGATTTAAACGGGGATGAGCAGTTCTTC.

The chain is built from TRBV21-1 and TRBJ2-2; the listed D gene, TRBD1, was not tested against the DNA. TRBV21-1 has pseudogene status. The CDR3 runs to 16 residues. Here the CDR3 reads CASSKGRQGGTGELFF. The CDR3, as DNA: TGTGCCAGCAGCAAAGGCAGACAGGGGGGGACCGGGGAGCTGTTTTTT.